Sequencing of this TCR beta chain was carried out in a study of blood T cell repertoires in COVID-19. The table came from immunoSEQ multiplex PCR; TCRdb's copy has only in-frame clones and leaves some out. The sample lists some 320,000 clones, 90% to 95% occurring once. The CDR3 length is 14 residues. A COVID-19 case had been met by exposed participants during the 2 weeks before study entry. Sequencing was performed on PBMCs or T cells enriched from blood (not recorded which). The origin of this receptor is a woman under 40 who had been exposed to COVID-19. This rearrangement joins TRBV7-5 to TRBJ1-2; no check of the table's D call, TRBD1, against the DNA was made. TRBV7-5 is reported as a pseudogene. CDR3 sequence reads: CARSPRTGTDGYTF. The CDR3 nucleotides are TGTGCCAGAAGCCCCCGGACAGGGACGGATGGCTACACCTTC.